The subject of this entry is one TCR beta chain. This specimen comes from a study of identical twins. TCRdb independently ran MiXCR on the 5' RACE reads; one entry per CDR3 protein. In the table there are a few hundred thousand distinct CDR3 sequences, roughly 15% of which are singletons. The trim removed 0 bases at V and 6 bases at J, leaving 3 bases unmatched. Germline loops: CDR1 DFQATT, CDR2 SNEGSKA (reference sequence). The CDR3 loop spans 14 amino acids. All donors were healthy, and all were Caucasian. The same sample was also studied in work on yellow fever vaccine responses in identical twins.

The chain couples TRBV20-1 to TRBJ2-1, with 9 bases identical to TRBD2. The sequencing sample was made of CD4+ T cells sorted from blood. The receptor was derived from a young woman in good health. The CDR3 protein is CSARDPSGANEQFF. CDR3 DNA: TGCAGTGCTAGAGATCCTAGCGGGGCCAATGAGCAGTTCTTC.